What follows describes a single T cell receptor beta chain. Antigen specificity is unknown. A second PCR of roughly 7 to 11 cycles used a sample-barcoded 5' primer and a J-beta primer mix. TCRdb re-analysed the 5' RACE reads in MiXCR, keeping a single row per CDR3 protein. The sample has hundreds of thousands of distinct CDR3 sequences; roughly three fifths are singletons. V gave up 7 bases and J gave up 2 bases, with 11 bases separating them. The CDR3 loop spans 13 amino acids. The germline gives CDR1 MNHNS, CDR2 SASEGT. These data originate in a study of blood T cells in healthy people across ages. Overall study findings and caveats: Considered underestimates were the diversity estimates obtained from one million T cells. A roughly linear age-dependent decrease characterized TCR beta diversity per million T cells. More naive CD4+ cells and higher diversity marked long-lived donors relative to aged donors.

The sequence came from a middle-aged man in good health. The sequencing sample was made of blood. The chain carries TRBV6-1 and TRBJ1-2; tentatively, D is TRBD1 (6 bases). The CDR3 sequence is CASNYRENYGYTF. CDR3 DNA: TGTGCCAGCAACTACAGGGAGAACTATGGCTACACCTTC.